Listed here are 28 T cell receptor beta chains from one sample, sequenced in a study of T cell responses to AZD1222 COVID-19 vaccine. Assay: immunoSEQ multiplex PCR; the TCRdb copy retains only in-frame clones and omits some. The sample lists 100,000 to 150,000 clones; 70% to 90% were seen once. Specimen: peripheral blood, collected on day 0 of AZD1222 vaccination. The receptors stem from an adult in good health.

CDR3 residues: CASSPRTRVGETQYF. The CDR3 DNA is TGTGCCAGCTCACCGAGAACCCGGGTGGGGGAGACCCAGTACTTC. This chain joins TRBV18 and TRBJ2-5; the D is unclear. This CDR3 contains 15 residues. Trimming cost V 3 bases and J 5 bases, with 16 bases left between them. Germline V lookup: CDR1 KGHSH, CDR2 LQKENI.

This clone rates as medium-sized. The chain is built from TRBV7-9 and TRBJ2-7; tentatively, D is TRBD1 (5 bases). The CDR3 contains 15 residues. Trimming cost V 5 bases and J 6 bases, with 20 bases left between them. Looked up from germline, CDR1 is SEHNR and CDR2 is FQNEAQ (reference sequence). The CDR3 region is CASSPNLREIGEQYF. For the CDR3, the DNA is TGTGCCAGCAGCCCGAACCTCAGGGAAATCGGCGAGCAGTACTTC.

This chain links TRBV10-1 with TRBJ1-3; 12 bases line up with TRBD1. This CDR3 comprises 18 residues. Germline CDR1 WNHNN, CDR2 SYGVQD (reference sequence). Trimming at V came to 5 bases and at J to 0 bases, leaving 8 bases not matched to a gene. CDR3 bases: TGCGCCAGCAGTTTTCCGGGACAGGGGGCGTCCTCTGGAAACACCATATATTTT. This translates into CASSFPGQGASSGNTIYF.

A word on this clone: Other DNA sequences in this sample translate to the same CDR3. This chain uses TRBV5-1 with TRBJ2-7; unclear D gene. The CDR3 has 12 residues. Germline CDR1 is SGHRS and CDR2 is YFSETQ. V was trimmed by 4 bases and J by 4 bases, leaving 9 bases between them. The CDR3 DNA is TGCGCCAGCAGCCTTGATCTGTACGAGCAGTACTTC. Its protein is CASSLDLYEQYF.

The gene calls are TRBV7-3 and TRBJ2-3; TRBD2 matches 10 bases. From germline, CDR1 is SGHTA and CDR2 FQGTGA. V lost 5 bases to trimming and J lost 4 bases; unmatched junction nucleotides: 15. The CDR3 is made up of 18 amino acids. The CDR3 loop is CASSPIAGGPTRPDTQYF. The CDR3 nucleotides read TGTGCCAGCAGCCCGATAGCGGGAGGCCCAACTAGGCCAGATACGCAGTATTTT.

The genes are TRBV2 and TRBJ2-6; D not certain. The germline V gene has CDR1 SNHLY and CDR2 FYNNEI. The CDR3 contains 14 residues. Trimming shortened V by 8 bases and J by 2 bases, and 10 bases separated the two germline ends. CDR3 loop: CASDKGTGANVLTF. In DNA, the CDR3 is TGTGCCAGCGATAAAGGGACTGGGGCCAACGTCCTGACTTTC.

The gene calls are TRBV19 and TRBJ2-3, with 15 bases fitting TRBD2. Trimming cost V 5 bases and J 10 bases; bases outside gene matches: 7. CDR1 is LNHDA and CDR2 is SQIVND in the germline V gene (reference sequence). CDR3 size: 15 residues. The CDR3: CASSSGTSGRFSQYF. The CDR3 DNA sequence: TGTGCCAGTAGTTCGGGGACTAGCGGGAGGTTTTCGCAGTATTTT.

Here the CDR3 reads CATSDRDTHGYTF. CDR3 nucleotides: TGTGCCACCAGTGATAGGGACACGCATGGCTACACCTTC. The chain has TRBV24-1 and TRBJ1-2; tentative D call: TRBD1 (6 bases). This CDR3 has 13 residues. The germline V gene has CDR1 KGHDR and CDR2 SFDVKD. Trimming left V 3 bases short and J 6 bases short, with 10 bases between.

The rearrangement uses TRBV12-3 or TRBV12-4 and TRBJ2-3; D unresolved. There are 13 residues in the CDR3. Trimming stripped 2 bases from V and 6 bases from J, with 9 bases between. DNA of the CDR3: TGTGCCAGCAGTTTACTCGATGCGGATACGCAGTATTTT. This translates into CASSLLDADTQYF.

The V call is TRBV27, the J call TRBJ1-6, with D perhaps matching TRBD1 (6 bases). The V end was cut by 2 bases, the J end by 3 bases, with 8 bases between. CDR1 is MNHEY and CDR2 is SMNVEV in the germline V gene (reference sequence). CDR3 length: 15 amino acids. CDR3 amino acids: CASSLQGYYNSPLHF. DNA for the CDR3: TGTGCCAGCAGTTTACAGGGGTACTATAATTCACCCCTCCACTTT.

This sequence joins TRBV6-5 and TRBJ1-3; D may be TRBD1 (6 bases). The CDR3 runs 13 residues. The V end lost 7 bases, the J end lost 5 bases, and 12 bases lay between the germline ends. The germline V gene has CDR1 MNHEY and CDR2 SVGAGI. CDR3 loop: CASTTGGRNTIYF. CDR3 sequence (DNA): TGTGCCAGCACCACGGGGGGCCGAAACACCATATATTTT.

The gene calls are TRBV30 and TRBJ1-1; TRBD1 aligns across 7 bases. Germline trimming cut 4 bases from V and 4 bases from J; bases unmatched to any gene: 6. Looked up from germline, CDR1 is GTSNPN and CDR2 is SVGIG (reference sequence). CDR3 length: 13 residues. As DNA, the CDR3 is TGTGCCTGGACCGCGGCAGGGGGCACTGAAGCTTTCTTT. Translated, it gives CAWTAAGGTEAFF.

The chain is built from TRBV24-1 and TRBJ1-2; D is undetermined. The CDR3 runs to 15 residues. V dropped 3 bases and J dropped 3 bases, with 13 bases sitting between them. The germline gives CDR1 KGHDR, CDR2 SFDVKD. CDR3 in amino acids: CATSDGGRSDYGYTF. CDR3 in DNA: TGTGCCACCAGTGATGGAGGGAGGAGCGACTATGGCTACACCTTC.

The rearrangement joins TRBV5-1 to TRBJ1-2, with 7 bases fitting TRBD1. The CDR3 spans 16 residues. The germline V gene encodes CDR1 SGHRS and CDR2 YFSETQ. V lost 0 bases, J lost 8 bases, and 13 bases stayed unmatched. The CDR3 DNA sequence: TGCGCCAGCAGCTTGGCCCCGACAGGGATCGAACAAGGCTACACCTTC. This gives the protein CASSLAPTGIEQGYTF.

The rearrangement links TRBV3-1 (or the pseudogene TRBV3-2) to TRBJ1-1; D possibly corresponds to TRBD1 (5 bases). Germline V gene lookup returns CDR1 LGHDT and CDR2 YNNKEL (reference sequence). The length of the CDR3 is 13 residues. Deletions cut 1 base from V and 6 bases from J, with 9 bases between. The CDR3, as DNA: TGTGCCAGCAGCCAAGGTTCGGGGGCTGAAGCTTTCTTT. This translates into CASSQGSGAEAFF.

As DNA, the CDR3 is TGTGCCAGCAGTTTATGGACTAGCGGGGGGGTTGAGACCCAGTACTTC. Protein: CASSLWTSGGVETQYF. The V gene is TRBV27, the J gene TRBJ2-5; the match to TRBD2 covers 15 bases. Trimming cost V 1 base and J 5 bases; bases outside gene matches: 2. This CDR3 spans 16 amino acids. The V gene's germline CDR1 is MNHEY and CDR2 SMNVEV (reference sequence).

The J gene is TRBJ2-7, the V gene TRBV7-9; possibly TRBD1 for D (6 bases). V was clipped by 3 bases and J by 4 bases, with 7 bases between them. CDR1 is SEHNR and CDR2 is FQNEAQ in the germline V gene (reference sequence). The CDR3 length is 12 residues. CDR3 residues: CASSLGAYEQYF. The CDR3 DNA is TGTGCCAGCAGCTTGGGGGCATACGAGCAGTACTTC.

The chain combines TRBV21-1 with TRBJ2-7; the table calls TRBD2, which could not be checked here. TRBV21-1 is recorded as a pseudogene. The CDR3 is 16 residues long. The CDR3 region is CASSTETSGGNYEQYF. DNA for the CDR3: TGTGCCAGCAGCACAGAGACTAGCGGGGGAAACTACGAGCAGTACTTC.

The rearrangement uses TRBV7-9 and TRBJ1-4, with 8 bases aligning to TRBD1. Looked up from germline, CDR1 is SEHNR and CDR2 is FQNEAQ (reference sequence). V shed 2 bases and J 3 bases; nucleotides not matched to a gene: 5. The CDR3 runs to 16 residues. CDR3 coding DNA: TGTGCCAGCAGCTTAAGGACAGGGAAAGCTAATGAAAAACTGTTTTTT. Translated, it gives CASSLRTGKANEKLFF.

This clone has at least ten counts. The chain employs TRBV19 and TRBJ2-1, with TRBD2 matching over 10 bases. The CDR3 consists of 17 residues. Germline loops: CDR1 LNHDA, CDR2 SQIVND (reference sequence). Unmatched junction bases numbered 8, after V lost 0 bases and J lost 6 bases. CDR3 DNA sequence: TGTGCCAGTAGTATAGAAGAAGCGGGAGGGGTCCGCAATGAGCAGTTCTTC. The encoded protein is CASSIEEAGGVRNEQFF.

This clone has just one count. This sequence joins TRBV10-3 and TRBJ1-1; D might be TRBD1 (6 bases). Germline lookup yields CDR1 ENHRY and CDR2 SYGVKD. The V end was cut by 2 bases, the J end by 2 bases, with 15 bases between. The CDR3 runs to 16 residues. CDR3 coding DNA: TGTGCCATCAGTGAGCTCGGACAGTGGGCCAACACTGAAGCTTTCTTT. Protein sequence: CAISELGQWANTEAFF.

The CDR3 DNA reads as TGTGCCAGTAGTATAGGGGGGGCGGCTCAGCCCCAGCATTTT. Amino acids: CASSIGGAAQPQHF. The rearrangement uses TRBV19 and TRBJ1-5; D may be TRBD1 (6 bases). Trimming cost V 1 base and J 6 bases, with 10 bases left between them. Germline CDR1 and CDR2: LNHDA and SQIVND (reference sequence). This CDR3 has 14 residues.

This chain links TRBV11-3 with TRBJ2-1; TRBD1 matches at 7 bases. This CDR3 region has 14 residues. Germline CDR1 and CDR2: SGHNT and YENEEA. J was trimmed by 3 bases and V by 4 bases; bases with no gene match: 3. The DNA of the CDR3 is TGTGCCAGCAGCTCCGGGACAGACTACAATGAGCAGTTCTTC. Protein product: CASSSGTDYNEQFF.

CDR3 coding DNA: TGTGCCTGGAGTGCAAGTAATCAGCCCCAGCATTTT. Its translation: CAWSASNQPQHF. The genes are TRBV30 and TRBJ1-5, with D hard to call. CDR1 GTSNPN and CDR2 SVGIG come from the germline V gene (reference sequence). The CDR3 is 12 amino acids. V dropped 1 base and J dropped 4 bases, with 5 bases sitting between them.

The chain is built from TRBV11-2 and TRBJ2-7; TRBD2 might be the D (5 bases). There are 15 residues in the CDR3. Germline CDR1 reads SGHAT; CDR2 reads FQNNGV. The ends were cut back, 5 bases at V and 3 bases at J, with 17 bases in the middle. This chain's CDR3 is CASSPEAATFYEQYF. Written as DNA, the CDR3 is TGTGCCAGCAGCCCGGAGGCAGCCACCTTCTACGAGCAGTACTTC. Filled out from reference TRBV11-2 and TRBJ2-7, the complete variable domain reads EAGVAQSPRYKIIEKRQSVAFWCNPISGHATLYWYQQILGQGPKLLIQFQNNGVVDDSQLPKDRFSAERLKGVDSTLKIQPAKLEDSAVYLCASSPEAATFYEQYFGPGTRLTVT.

The J gene is TRBJ1-2, the V gene TRBV16, with D perhaps matching TRBD1 (5 bases). V lost 3 bases and J 4 bases, leaving 12 bases between the germline ends. Germline lookup yields CDR1 KGHSY and CDR2 FQNENV. There are 14 residues in the CDR3. The DNA of the CDR3 is TGTGCCAGCAGCCACGGGGGATCTGCCTATGGCTACACCTTC. As protein: CASSHGGSAYGYTF.

The chain employs TRBV27 and TRBJ1-1; D unresolved. Trimming shortened V by 0 bases and J by 1 base, and 9 bases separated the two germline ends. Per germline, CDR1 MNHEY and CDR2 SMNVEV (reference sequence). There are 15 residues in the CDR3. CDR3 nucleotides: TGTGCCAGCAGTTTATCGAGGGCGGGGAACACTGAAGCTTTCTTT. It yields the protein CASSLSRAGNTEAFF.

The chain links TRBV7-2 to TRBJ1-2; no clear D gene. Germline CDR1 SGHTA, CDR2 FQGNSA. Trimming shortened V by 4 bases and J by 0 bases, and 6 bases separated the two germline ends. This CDR3 spans 13 amino acids. Written as DNA, the CDR3 is TGTGCCAGCAGCTCCTCTTCTAACTATGGCTACACCTTC. Protein product: CASSSSSNYGYTF.